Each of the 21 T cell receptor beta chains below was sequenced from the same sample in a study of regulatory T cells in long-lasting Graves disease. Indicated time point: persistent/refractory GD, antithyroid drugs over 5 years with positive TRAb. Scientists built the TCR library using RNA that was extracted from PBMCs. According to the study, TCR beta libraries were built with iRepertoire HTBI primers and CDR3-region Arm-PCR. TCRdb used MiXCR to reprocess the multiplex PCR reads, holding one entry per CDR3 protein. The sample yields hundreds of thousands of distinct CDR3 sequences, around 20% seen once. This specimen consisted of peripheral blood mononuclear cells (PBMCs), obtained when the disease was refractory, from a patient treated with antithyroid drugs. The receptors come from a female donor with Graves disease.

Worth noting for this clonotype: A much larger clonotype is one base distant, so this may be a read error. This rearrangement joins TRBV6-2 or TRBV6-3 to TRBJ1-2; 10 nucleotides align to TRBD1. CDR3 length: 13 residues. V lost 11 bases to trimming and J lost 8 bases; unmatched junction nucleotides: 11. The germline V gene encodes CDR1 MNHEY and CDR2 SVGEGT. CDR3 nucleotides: TGTGCCGGAATGACGACAGGGGGCGGCGGCTACACCTTC. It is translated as CAGMTTGGGGYTF.

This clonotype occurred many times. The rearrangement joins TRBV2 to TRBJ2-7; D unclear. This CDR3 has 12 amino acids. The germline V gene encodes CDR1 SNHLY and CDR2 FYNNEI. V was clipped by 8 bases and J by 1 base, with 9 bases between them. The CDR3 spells CASLFGSYEQYF. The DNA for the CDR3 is TGTGCCAGCTTATTTGGGTCCTACGAGCAGTACTTC.

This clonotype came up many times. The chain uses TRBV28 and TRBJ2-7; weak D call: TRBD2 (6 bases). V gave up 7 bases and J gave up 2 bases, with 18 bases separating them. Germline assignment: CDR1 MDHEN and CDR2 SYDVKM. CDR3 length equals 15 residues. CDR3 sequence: CASNSGGQPPYEQYF. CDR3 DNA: TGTGCCAGCAACTCTGGAGGGCAGCCTCCCTACGAGCAGTACTTC.

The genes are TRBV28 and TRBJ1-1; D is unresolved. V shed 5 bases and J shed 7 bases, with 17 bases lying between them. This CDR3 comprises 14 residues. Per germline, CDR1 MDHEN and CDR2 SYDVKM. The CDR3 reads CASSTPPRGGEAFF. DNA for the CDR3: TGTGCCAGCAGTACCCCGCCGCGGGGAGGTGAAGCTTTCTTT.

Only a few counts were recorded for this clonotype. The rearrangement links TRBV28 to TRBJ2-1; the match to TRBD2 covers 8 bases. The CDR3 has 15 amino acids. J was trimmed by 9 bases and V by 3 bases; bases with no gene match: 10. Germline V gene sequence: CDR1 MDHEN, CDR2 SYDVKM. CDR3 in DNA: TGTGCCAGCAGTTTTTTCGGGAGGGGGTTGGTTGAGCAGTTCTTC. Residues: CASSFFGRGLVEQFF.

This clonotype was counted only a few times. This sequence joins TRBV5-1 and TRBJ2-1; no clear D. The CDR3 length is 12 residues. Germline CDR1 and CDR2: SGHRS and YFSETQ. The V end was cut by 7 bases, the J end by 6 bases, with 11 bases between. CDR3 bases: TGCGCCAGCTCTGTTGAGCCCAATGAGCAGTTCTTC. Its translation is CASSVEPNEQFF.

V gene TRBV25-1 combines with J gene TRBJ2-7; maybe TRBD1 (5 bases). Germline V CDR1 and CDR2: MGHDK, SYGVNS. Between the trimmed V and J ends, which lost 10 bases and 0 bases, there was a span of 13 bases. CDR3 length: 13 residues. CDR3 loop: CAIRASSSYEQYF. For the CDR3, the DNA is TGTGCCATCAGGGCTTCTTCCTCCTACGAGCAGTACTTC.

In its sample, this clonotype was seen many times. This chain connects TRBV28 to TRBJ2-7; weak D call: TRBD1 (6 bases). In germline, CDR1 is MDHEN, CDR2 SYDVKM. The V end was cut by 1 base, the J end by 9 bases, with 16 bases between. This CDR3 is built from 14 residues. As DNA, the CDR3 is TGTGCCAGCAGTTTATCCCAGACAGGCTATATGCAGTACTTC. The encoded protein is CASSLSQTGYMQYF.

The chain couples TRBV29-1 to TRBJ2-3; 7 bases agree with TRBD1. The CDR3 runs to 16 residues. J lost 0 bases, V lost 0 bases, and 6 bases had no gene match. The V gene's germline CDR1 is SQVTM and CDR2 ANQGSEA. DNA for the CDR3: TGCAGCGTTGAAGATAGGTACAGGGGTAGCACAGATACGCAGTATTTT. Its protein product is CSVEDRYRGSTDTQYF.

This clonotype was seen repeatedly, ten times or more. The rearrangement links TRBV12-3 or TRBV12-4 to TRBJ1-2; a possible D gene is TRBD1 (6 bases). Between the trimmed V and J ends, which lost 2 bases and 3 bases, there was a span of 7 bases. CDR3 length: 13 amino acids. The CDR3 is CASSLKGDYGYTF. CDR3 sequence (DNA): TGTGCCAGCAGTTTAAAGGGGGACTATGGCTACACCTTC.

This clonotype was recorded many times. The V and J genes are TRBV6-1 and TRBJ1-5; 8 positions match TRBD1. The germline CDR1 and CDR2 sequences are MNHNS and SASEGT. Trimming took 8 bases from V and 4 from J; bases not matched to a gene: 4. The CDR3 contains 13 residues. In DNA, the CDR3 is TGTGCCAGCCGGGACAGGCAAAATCAGCCCCAGCATTTT. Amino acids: CASRDRQNQPQHF.

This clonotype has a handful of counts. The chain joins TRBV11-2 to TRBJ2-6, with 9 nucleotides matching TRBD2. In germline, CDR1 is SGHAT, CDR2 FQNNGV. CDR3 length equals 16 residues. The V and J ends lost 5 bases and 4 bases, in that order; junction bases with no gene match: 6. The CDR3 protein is CASSQLAGAGANVLTF. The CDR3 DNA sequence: TGTGCCAGCAGCCAATTAGCGGGAGCCGGGGCCAACGTCCTGACTTTC.

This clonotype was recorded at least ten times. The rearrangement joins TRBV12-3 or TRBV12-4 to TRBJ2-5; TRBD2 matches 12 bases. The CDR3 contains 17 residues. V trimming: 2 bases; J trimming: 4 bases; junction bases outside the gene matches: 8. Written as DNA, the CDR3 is TGTGCCAGCAGTTTACAGCGACTAGCGGGAGCGGGAGAGACCCAGTACTTC. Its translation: CASSLQRLAGAGETQYF.

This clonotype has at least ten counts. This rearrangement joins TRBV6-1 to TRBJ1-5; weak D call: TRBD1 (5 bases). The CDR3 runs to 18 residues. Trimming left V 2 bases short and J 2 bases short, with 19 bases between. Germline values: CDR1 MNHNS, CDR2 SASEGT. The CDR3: CASSETLDIRHGNQPQHF. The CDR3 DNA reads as TGTGCCAGCAGTGAAACATTGGACATACGACACGGCAATCAGCCCCAGCATTTT.

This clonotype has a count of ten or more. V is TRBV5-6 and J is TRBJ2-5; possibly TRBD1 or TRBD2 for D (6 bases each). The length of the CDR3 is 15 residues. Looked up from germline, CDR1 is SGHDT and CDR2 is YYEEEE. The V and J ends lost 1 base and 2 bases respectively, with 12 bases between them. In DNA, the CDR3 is TGTGCCAGCAGCTTGTCACAGGGAGGTCAAGAGACCCAGTACTTC. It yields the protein CASSLSQGGQETQYF.

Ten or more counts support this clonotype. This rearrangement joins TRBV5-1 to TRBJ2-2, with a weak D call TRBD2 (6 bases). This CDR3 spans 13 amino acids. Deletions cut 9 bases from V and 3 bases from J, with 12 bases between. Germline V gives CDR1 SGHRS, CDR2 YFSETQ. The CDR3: CATGTGDTGELFF. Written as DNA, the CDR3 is TGCGCCACCGGGACGGGAGACACCGGGGAGCTGTTTTTT. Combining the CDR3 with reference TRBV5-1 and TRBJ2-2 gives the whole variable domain KAGVTQTPRYLIKTRGQQVTLSCSPISGHRSVSWYQQTPGQGLQFLFEYFSETQRNKGNFPGRFSGRQFSNSRSEMNVSTLELGDSALYLCATGTGDTGELFFGEGSRLTVL.

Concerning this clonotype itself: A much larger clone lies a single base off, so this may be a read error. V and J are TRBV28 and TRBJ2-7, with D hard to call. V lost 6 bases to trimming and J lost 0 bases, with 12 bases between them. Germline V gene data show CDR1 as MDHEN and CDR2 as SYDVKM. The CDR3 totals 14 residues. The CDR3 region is CASSRGISSYEQYF. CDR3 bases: TGTGCCAGCAGCCGCGGCATTTCCTCCTACGAGCAGTACTTC. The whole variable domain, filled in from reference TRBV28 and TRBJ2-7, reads DVKVTQSSRYLVKRTGEKVFLECVQDMDHENMFWYRQDPGLGLRLIYFSYDVKMKEKGDIPEGYSVSREKKERFSLILESASTNQTSMYLCASSRGISSYEQYFGPGTRLTVT.

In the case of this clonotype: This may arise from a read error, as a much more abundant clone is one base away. In DNA, the CDR3 is TGTGCCAGCGGCTCTGGCGGTGAAGCTTTCTTT. The encoded protein is CASGSGGEAFF. The chain has TRBV11-1 and TRBJ1-1; no clear D. The CDR3 loop spans 11 amino acids. V gave up 8 bases and J gave up 7 bases, with 11 bases separating them. From germline, CDR1 is SGHAT and CDR2 FQDESV (reference sequence).

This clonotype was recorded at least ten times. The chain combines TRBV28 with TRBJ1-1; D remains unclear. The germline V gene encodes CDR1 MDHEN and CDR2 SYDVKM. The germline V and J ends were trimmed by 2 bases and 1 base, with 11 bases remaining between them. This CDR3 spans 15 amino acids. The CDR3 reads CASSLQAAPNTEAFF. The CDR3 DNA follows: TGTGCCAGCAGTTTACAGGCAGCCCCGAACACTGAAGCTTTCTTT.

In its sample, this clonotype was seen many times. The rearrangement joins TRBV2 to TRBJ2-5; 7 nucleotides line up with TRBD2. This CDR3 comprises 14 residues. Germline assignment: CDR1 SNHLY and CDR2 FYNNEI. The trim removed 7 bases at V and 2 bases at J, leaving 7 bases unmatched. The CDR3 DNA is TGTGCCAGCACCCAACCTAGCGGACAAGAGACCCAGTACTTC. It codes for CASTQPSGQETQYF.

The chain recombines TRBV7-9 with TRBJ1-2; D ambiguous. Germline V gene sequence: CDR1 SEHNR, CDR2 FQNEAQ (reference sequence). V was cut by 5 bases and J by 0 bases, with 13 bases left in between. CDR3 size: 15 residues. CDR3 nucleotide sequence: TGTGCCAGCAGCAACCGCCGGGAGGCTAACTATGGCTACACCTTC. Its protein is CASSNRREANYGYTF.